The clone carrying this T cell receptor (beta chain) was recorded many times. Antigen: not known. This sample is part of a study of naive and memory T cell subsets. Study-wide findings and caveats: There was no ground truth to check naive and memory subset results.

Trimming cost V 7 bases and J 4 bases, with 16 bases left between them. Germline CDR1 is MNHNS and CDR2 is SASEGT. The CDR3 has 14 residues. Alpha and beta libraries were amplified separately from the second PCR onward. Cells stained for CD3, CD4, CD8, CD45RA and CD27 were sorted into four subsets. The beta constant-region primer was an equimolar mix of two oligonucleotides covering TRBC1 and TRBC2. TCRdb analysed the UMI-ligation and nested PCR reads with MiXCR anew, one entry per CDR3 protein. The sample holds 77,000 or so distinct CDR3 sequences; roughly 13% are singletons and the top ten take 0.75% to 0.95%.

Sequenced: central memory CD4+ T cells from blood. The chain links TRBV6-1 to TRBJ1-1; D perhaps matches TRBD1 (5 bases). The sequence was collected from a human donor in good health. The CDR3 DNA reads as TGTGCCAGCAATGCCCCGGGGGGAAGCACTGAAGCTTTCTTT. Amino acid sequence: CASNAPGGSTEAFF.